One and the same sample provided the 27 T cell receptor beta chains below, sequenced in a study of blood T cell repertoires in COVID-19. TCRdb's copy holds only in-frame clones and misses some; the assay was immunoSEQ multiplex PCR. The sample records about 110,000 clones, 70% to 90% being singletons. Sequencing input: peripheral blood. The source of these receptors is a human donor in a cohort sampled during active COVID-19.

CDR3 sequence: CASTGWNTEAFF. DNA for the CDR3: TGTGCCAGCACAGGGTGGAACACTGAAGCTTTCTTT. The V call is TRBV6-5, the J call TRBJ1-1, with D possibly TRBD1 on 5 matching bases. V lost 7 bases, J lost 1 base, and 7 bases lay in between. The CDR3 length is 12 residues. The germline V gene has CDR1 MNHEY and CDR2 SVGAGI.

This clone was picked up a small number of times. The chain joins TRBV5-1 to TRBJ1-3; the D gene is possibly TRBD1 (6 bases). Per germline, CDR1 SGHRS and CDR2 YFSETQ. The CDR3 covers 15 residues. The ends were cut back, 4 bases at V and 1 base at J, with 12 bases in the middle. The DNA of the CDR3 is TGCGCCAGCAGCCGAACTCAGGGGTCTGGAAACACCATATATTTT. Amino acid sequence: CASSRTQGSGNTIYF.

The V and J genes are TRBV21-1 and TRBJ2-2; the table's D gene call, TRBD2, was not cross checked with the DNA. TRBV21-1 is reported as a pseudogene. This CDR3 contains 16 residues. The CDR3 DNA reads as TGTGCCAGCAGCAAACCAGGGGAGGGTTACACCGGGGAGCTGTTTTTT. Translation gives CASSKPGEGYTGELFF.

The rearrangement joins TRBV5-4 to TRBJ1-2, with 8 bases that match TRBD1. This CDR3 contains 14 residues. From germline, CDR1 is SGHNT and CDR2 YYREEE (reference sequence). After removal of 0 bases from V and 4 bases from J, the junction contained 2 bases not matched to a gene. CDR3 loop: CASSLGTGIYGYTF. DNA of the CDR3: TGTGCCAGCAGCTTGGGGACAGGGATCTATGGCTACACCTTC.

The chain has TRBV27 and TRBJ1-5; D is unclear. Germline CDR1 reads MNHEY; CDR2 reads SMNVEV (reference sequence). The CDR3 has 16 residues. Trimming removed 7 bases from V and 4 bases from J, with 20 bases in between. The CDR3: CASTSAGAPRNQPQHF. Written as DNA, the CDR3 is TGTGCCAGCACCTCTGCGGGAGCGCCGCGGAATCAGCCCCAGCATTTT.

The chain has TRBV7-2 and TRBJ1-5, with D hard to call. The CDR3 extends over 14 amino acids. CDR1 SGHTA and CDR2 FQGNSA come from the germline V gene. Trimming cost V 1 base and J 7 bases, with 11 bases left between them. The CDR3 reads CASSLGINSQPQHF. In nucleotides, the CDR3 is TGTGCCAGCAGCTTAGGGATCAATAGCCAGCCCCAGCATTTT.

The chain carries TRBV28 and TRBJ2-3, with 11 bases aligning to TRBD2. Per the germline V gene, CDR1 is MDHEN and CDR2 is SYDVKM. The junction had 13 bases not matched to a gene; V was cut back by 4 bases and J by 7 bases. This CDR3 is 17 amino acids long. For the CDR3, the DNA is TGTGCCAGCAGTTCGCTACTAGCGGGGGCCTGGGGGAATACGCAGTATTTT. Protein: CASSSLLAGAWGNTQYF.

The J gene is TRBJ2-5, the V gene TRBV5-4; unclear D gene. Between the trimmed V and J ends, which lost 3 bases and 1 base, there was a span of 7 bases. Germline values: CDR1 SGHNT, CDR2 YYREEE (reference sequence). The CDR3 is 13 residues long. In nucleotides, the CDR3 is TGTGCCAGCAGCTCAGTTCCCCAAGAGACCCAGTACTTC. Protein product: CASSSVPQETQYF.

The CDR3 DNA follows: TGTGCCAGCAGCTTGGGAGGGAGGGGAGAGACCCAGTACTTC. This translates into CASSLGGRGETQYF. This sequence joins TRBV5-6 and TRBJ2-5; 7 bases are a match to TRBD2. The CDR3 sequence is 14 residues long. The trim removed 0 bases at V and 4 bases at J, leaving 3 bases unmatched. Germline loops: CDR1 SGHDT, CDR2 YYEEEE.

The J gene is TRBJ1-2, the V gene TRBV29-1, with D possibly TRBD1 on 6 matching bases. Between the trimmed V and J ends, which lost 7 bases and 7 bases, there was a span of 16 bases. Per the germline V gene, CDR1 is SQVTM and CDR2 is ANQGSEA. This CDR3 has 12 residues. In DNA form, the CDR3 reads TGCAGCGGCCTCGGGGGGCTTATTGGCTACACCTTC. This gives the protein CSGLGGLIGYTF.

The chain uses TRBV2 and TRBJ2-1; 9 bases map to TRBD2. The CDR3 covers 14 residues. CDR1 is SNHLY and CDR2 is FYNNEI in the germline V gene. Losses at the gene ends were 8 bases for V and 7 bases for J; bases not matched to a gene: 9. DNA for the CDR3: TGTGCCAGCCGCCGACTAGCGGCGAGGAATGAGCAGTTCTTC. Its protein is CASRRLAARNEQFF.

The CDR3: CASSGGLLARTDTQYF. The CDR3 nucleotides read TGTGCCAGCAGCGGAGGACTCTTAGCACGCACAGATACGCAGTATTTT. The V call is TRBV27, the J call TRBJ2-3; a weak D match, TRBD2 (5 bases). The CDR3 consists of 16 residues. Germline lookup yields CDR1 MNHEY and CDR2 SMNVEV (reference sequence). The germline V and J ends were trimmed by 6 bases and 1 base, with 17 bases remaining between them.

For this clone: One junction end does not reproduce the germline sequence, and a read error may be involved. The chain joins TRBV11-3 to TRBJ1-1; 7 bases line up with TRBD1. CDR1 and CDR2 (germline): SGHNT, YENEEA. The CDR3 loop spans 12 amino acids. The CDR3 region is CASSSDGTDLFF. In DNA, the CDR3 is TGTGCCAGCAGCTCCGACGGGACAGACCTTTTTTTT. Together with reference TRBV11-3 and TRBJ1-1, the CDR3 gives the full variable domain: EAGVVQSPRYKIIEKKQPVAFWCNPISGHNTLYWYLQNLGQGPELLIRYENEEAVDDSQLPKDRFSAERLKGVDSTLKIQPAELGDSAVYLCASSSDGTDLFFGQGTRLTVV.

The V and J genes are TRBV9 and TRBJ2-3; D is unclear. Trimming removed 4 bases from V and 0 bases from J, with 9 bases in between. The CDR3 is 14 amino acids. The germline gives CDR1 SGDLS, CDR2 YYNGEE. In DNA form, the CDR3 reads TGTGCCAGCAGCTATGGCGGTAGCACAGATACGCAGTATTTT. It translates to CASSYGGSTDTQYF.

The rearrangement links TRBV24-1 to TRBJ2-3, with 9 bases lining up with TRBD1. The CDR3 sequence is 17 residues long. CDR1 KGHDR and CDR2 SFDVKD come from the germline V gene. V lost 3 bases, J lost 2 bases, and 8 bases stayed unmatched. The CDR3 DNA is TGTGCCACCAGTGATCCACCCGGGACAGGGAACACAGATACGCAGTATTTT. Its translation: CATSDPPGTGNTDTQYF.

This clone occurred a few times. V is TRBV11-2 and J is TRBJ1-6; D perhaps matches TRBD1 (6 bases). Germline values: CDR1 SGHAT, CDR2 FQNNGV. The germline V and J ends were trimmed by 5 bases and 6 bases, with 11 bases remaining between them. CDR3 length: 14 residues. The CDR3 sequence: CASSRRGGNSPLHF. DNA of the CDR3: TGTGCCAGCAGCCGCAGGGGCGGTAATTCACCCCTCCACTTT.

The chain joins TRBV7-9 to TRBJ1-6; TRBD1 is a possible D gene (6 bases). Per germline, CDR1 SEHNR and CDR2 FQNEAQ (reference sequence). The CDR3 loop spans 19 amino acids. V was shortened by 5 bases and J by 0 bases, with 20 bases between the two germline ends. Here the CDR3 DNA reads TGTGCCAGCAGCCACGTCACGGGGTCACAGGGCTCCTATAATTCACCCCTCCACTTT. Translating it yields CASSHVTGSQGSYNSPLHF.

The chain carries TRBV27 and TRBJ1-4; no clear D. The V end was cut by 0 bases, the J end by 0 bases, with 8 bases between. The CDR3 is 16 amino acids. Germline values: CDR1 MNHEY, CDR2 SMNVEV (reference sequence). CDR3 protein: CASSLSHRATNEKLFF. CDR3 DNA sequence: TGTGCCAGCAGTTTATCCCACAGAGCAACTAATGAAAAACTGTTTTTT. The entire variable domain, with the rest obtained from reference TRBV27 and TRBJ1-4, is as follows: EAQVTQNPRYLITVTGKKLTVTCSQNMNHEYMSWYRQDPGLGLRQIYYSMNVEVTDKGDVPEGYKVSRKEKRNFPLILESPSPNQTSLYFCASSLSHRATNEKLFFGSGTQLSVL.

The chain joins TRBV20-1 to TRBJ1-1, with D hard to call. This CDR3 has 11 amino acids. Deletions cut 1 base from V and 6 bases from J, with 6 bases between. Germline CDR1 and CDR2: DFQATT and SNEGSKA (reference sequence). The CDR3 DNA is TGCAGTGCTAGAGTAGTGGCTGAAGCTTTCTTT. Translation gives CSARVVAEAFF.

This chain connects TRBV15 to TRBJ2-7, with D perhaps matching TRBD1 (6 bases). The CDR3 sequence is 15 residues long. Germline assignment: CDR1 LNHNV and CDR2 YYDKDF (reference sequence). Trimming took 3 bases from V and 5 from J, leaving 17 bases between them. The CDR3 reads CATSSWGQGPNEQYF. CDR3 nucleotides: TGTGCCACCAGCAGCTGGGGGCAGGGTCCTAACGAGCAGTACTTC.

The CDR3 here is CASSLGAEEAFF. The CDR3 nucleotides read TGCGCCAGCAGCTTGGGGGCAGAAGAAGCTTTCTTT. The J gene is TRBJ1-1, the V gene TRBV5-1; D is undetermined. V lost 0 bases and J 8 bases, leaving 8 bases between the germline ends. The CDR3 runs to 12 residues. Germline CDR1 reads SGHRS; CDR2 reads YFSETQ.

V gene TRBV4-2 combines with J gene TRBJ2-7; 10 positions agree with TRBD2. This CDR3 region has 16 residues. Germline trimming cut 3 bases from V and 0 bases from J; bases unmatched to any gene: 5. The germline V gene has CDR1 LGHNA and CDR2 YNFKEQ. The CDR3: CASSHPLAGGSYEQYF. CDR3 nucleotides: TGTGCCAGCAGCCACCCATTAGCGGGAGGCTCCTACGAGCAGTACTTC.

The chain carries TRBV7-2 and TRBJ2-7; D is possibly TRBD1 (5 bases). Germline V gives CDR1 SGHTA, CDR2 FQGNSA. The CDR3 runs to 15 residues. The V gene lost 3 bases and the J gene lost 4 bases, with 16 bases spanning the gap. The CDR3 loop is CASSFREGETYEQYF. CDR3 nucleotide sequence: TGTGCCAGCAGCTTCCGAGAAGGGGAAACGTACGAGCAGTACTTC.

This chain connects TRBV12-3 or TRBV12-4 to TRBJ2-3; 7 bases match TRBD1. The CDR3 is 13 residues long. J lost 4 bases, V lost 6 bases, and 4 bases had no gene match. The CDR3 DNA reads as TGTGCCAGCAGACGACAGGGAGCAGATACGCAGTATTTT. This translates into CASRRQGADTQYF.

This chain joins TRBV11-1 and TRBJ2-1; 12 bases fit TRBD2. Germline-derived CDR1 and CDR2 are SGHAT and FQDESV (reference sequence). The CDR3 loop spans 14 amino acids. J gave up 14 bases and V 1 base, and 6 bases lay outside the gene matches. DNA of the CDR3: TGTGCCAGCAGCTTAGGGCTAGCGGGGGGGAAGGAGTTCTTC. Translated: CASSLGLAGGKEFF.

This clone was observed a few times. The chain uses TRBV12-3 or TRBV12-4 and TRBJ2-5; the D is unclear. This CDR3 contains 11 residues. V lost 3 bases and J lost 5, with 4 bases in between. The CDR3 bases are TGTGCCAGCAGTTTGGAGGAGACCCAGTACTTC. Translating gives CASSLEETQYF.

The chain employs TRBV6-6 and TRBJ1-2, with 9 positions matching TRBD1. Germline V lookup: CDR1 MNHNY, CDR2 SVGAGI (reference sequence). The junction had 9 bases not matched to a gene; V was cut back by 5 bases and J by 8 bases. The CDR3 is made up of 14 amino acids. The CDR3 spells CASSMIQGADGYTF. Here the CDR3 DNA reads TGTGCCAGCAGTATGATACAGGGGGCCGACGGCTACACCTTC.